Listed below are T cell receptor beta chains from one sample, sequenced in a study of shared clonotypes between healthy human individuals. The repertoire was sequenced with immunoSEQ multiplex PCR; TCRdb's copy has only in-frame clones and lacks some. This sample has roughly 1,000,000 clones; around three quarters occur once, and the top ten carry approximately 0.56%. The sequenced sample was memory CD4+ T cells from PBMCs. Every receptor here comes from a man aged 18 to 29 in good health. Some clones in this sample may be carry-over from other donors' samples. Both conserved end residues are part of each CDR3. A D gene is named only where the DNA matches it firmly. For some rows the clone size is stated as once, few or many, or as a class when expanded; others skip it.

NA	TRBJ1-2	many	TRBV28	TGTGCCAGCAGTTCAGGGACGGTGGCCTGGGGCTACACCTTC	CASSSGTVAWGYTF
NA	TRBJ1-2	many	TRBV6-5	TGTGCCAGCAGTACCCGGGGCTATGGCTACACCTTC	CASSTRGYGYTF
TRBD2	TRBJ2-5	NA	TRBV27	TGTGCCAGCAGTTTAGCGGGAGGGCGGCAAGAGACCCAGTACTTC	CASSLAGGRQETQYF
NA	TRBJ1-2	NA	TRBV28	TGTGCCAGCAGTTTATGGGGACGGGACCGAGGCTACACCTTC	CASSLWGRDRGYTF
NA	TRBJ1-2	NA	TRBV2	TGTGCCAGCAGACCGGCCCCCGGAGGGTATGGCTACACCTTC	CASRPAPGGYGYTF
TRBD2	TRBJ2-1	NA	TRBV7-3	TGTGCCAGCAGCCCCGGACTAGCGGGCTACAATGAGCAGTTCTTC	CASSPGLAGYNEQFF
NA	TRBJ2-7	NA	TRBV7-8	TGTGCCAGCAGCCCCGGACGGACCTCCTACGAGCAGTACTTC	CASSPGRTSYEQYF
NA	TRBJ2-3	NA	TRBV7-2	TGTGCCAGCAGCTTACACACAGATACGCAGTATTTT	CASSLHTDTQYF
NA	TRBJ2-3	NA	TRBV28	TGTGCCAGCAGATTCACAGATACGCAGTATTTT	CASRFTDTQYF
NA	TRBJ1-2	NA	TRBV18	TGTGCCAGCTCACAAGATCTCCTGAACTATGGCTACACCTTC	CASSQDLLNYGYTF
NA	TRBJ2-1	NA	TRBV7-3	TGTGCCAGCAGCCCTGGGATCTACAATGAGCAGTTCTTC	CASSPGIYNEQFF
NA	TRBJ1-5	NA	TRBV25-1	TGTGCCAGCAGTGGTAGTTATAGCAATCAGCCCCAGCATTTT	CASSGSYSNQPQHF
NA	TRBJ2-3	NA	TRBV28	TGTGCCAGCAGTTTCGGGCCTCTAAGGCAGTATTTT	CASSFGPLRQYF
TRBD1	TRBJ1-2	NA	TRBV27	TGTGCCAGCAGTGGACTGACAGGGGGCGCGAGAAAATATGGCTACACCTTC	CASSGLTGGARKYGYTF
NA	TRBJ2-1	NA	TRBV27	TGTGCCAGCAGTGCATCCAGGGGCATCACCTACAATGAGCAGTTCTTC	CASSASRGITYNEQFF
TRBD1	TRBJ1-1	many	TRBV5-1	TGCGCCAGCAGCTTAGACAGGGTGAACACTGAAGCTTTCTTT	CASSLDRVNTEAFF
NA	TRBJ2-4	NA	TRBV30	TGTGCCTGGACCCCAGGGAACATTCAGTACTTC	CAWTPGNIQYF
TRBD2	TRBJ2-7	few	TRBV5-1	TGCGCCAGCAGCCAATCGGGGGGCGAGCAGTACTTC	CASSQSGGEQYF
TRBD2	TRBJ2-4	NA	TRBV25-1	TGTGCCAGCAGTGAGGGCGGGAGGAAGCGGGAAAACATTCAGTACTTC	CASSEGGRKRENIQYF
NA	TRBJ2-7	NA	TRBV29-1	TGCAGCGTTGAAGGGGGCGACGAGCAGTACTTC	CSVEGGDEQYF
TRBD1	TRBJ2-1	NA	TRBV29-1	TGCAGCGTTGAATATCCCGGGACAGTTAGCTACAATGAGCAGTTCTTC	CSVEYPGTVSYNEQFF
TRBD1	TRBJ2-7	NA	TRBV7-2	TGTGCCAGCAGCCGGACGACAGGGGGGTACGAGCAGTACTTC	CASSRTTGGYEQYF
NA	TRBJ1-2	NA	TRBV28	TGTGCCAGCAGTTCACCCGAGGTTTGGGGTGGCTACACCTTC	CASSSPEVWGGYTF
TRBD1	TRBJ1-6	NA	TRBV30	TGTGCCTGGAGCGGACCGGGACAGGGGAATTCACCCCTCCACTTT	CAWSGPGQGNSPLHF
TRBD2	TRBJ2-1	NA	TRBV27	TGTGCCAGCAGTTCCCCCTTTGGGCGGGAGTTAGGGAATGAGCAGTTCTTC	CASSSPFGRELGNEQFF
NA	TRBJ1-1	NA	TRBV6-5	TGTGCCAGCAGTTACCGGACGGGGGGTGAAGCTTTCTTT	CASSYRTGGEAFF
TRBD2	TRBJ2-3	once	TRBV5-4	TGTGCCAGCAGCAAGTCTAGCGGGAGACGCACAGATACGCAGTATTTT	CASSKSSGRRTDTQYF
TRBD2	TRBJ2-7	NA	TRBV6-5	TGTGCCAGCAGTTACAGGGGGACTAGCGGGAGCTACGAGCAGTACTTC	CASSYRGTSGSYEQYF
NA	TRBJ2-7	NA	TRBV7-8	TGTGCCAGCAGCTCGATTGGGACCTCTCTCCCCGACGAGCAGTACTTC	CASSSIGTSLPDEQYF
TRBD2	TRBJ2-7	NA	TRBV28	TGTGCCAGCAGTTTAGTCGGGACTAGCGGAACCTACGAGCAGTACTTC	CASSLVGTSGTYEQYF
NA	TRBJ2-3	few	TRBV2	TGTGCCAGCAGTGCGGACAGACAAGATACGCAGTATTTT	CASSADRQDTQYF
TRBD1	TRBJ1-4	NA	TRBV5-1	TGCGCCAGCAGCTCCGGGACAGGGGTTGAAAAACTGTTTTTT	CASSSGTGVEKLFF
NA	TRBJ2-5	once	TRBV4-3	TGCGCCAGCAGCCAAGGAGCCAGGGGAGGGAGCGGCGAGACCCAGTACTTC	CASSQGARGGSGETQYF
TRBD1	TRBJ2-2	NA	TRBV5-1	TGCGCCAGCAGCTTGCGACAGGGTAGCACCGGGGAGCTGTTTTTT	CASSLRQGSTGELFF
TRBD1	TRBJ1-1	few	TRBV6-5	TGTGCCAGCAGTGCAGGGGGAAGGGCTTTCTTT	CASSAGGRAFF
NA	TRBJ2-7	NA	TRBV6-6	TGTGCCAGCTCCCCCACGGCAGGGAGCGAGCAGTACTTC	CASSPTAGSEQYF
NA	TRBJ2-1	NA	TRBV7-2	TGTGCCAGCAGCTCCTTCTGGGGGGCAAATGAGCAGTTCTTC	CASSSFWGANEQFF
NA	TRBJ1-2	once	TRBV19	TGTGCCAGTAGCTTGAGGAGCTATGGCTACACCTTC	CASSLRSYGYTF
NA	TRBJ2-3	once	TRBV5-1	TGCGCCAGCAGCTTGGGCTACACAGATACGCAGTATTTT	CASSLGYTDTQYF
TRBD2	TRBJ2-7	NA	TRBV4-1	TGCGCCAGCAGCCAAGATTTGCGGCTAACTAGCGGAGAGTACGAGCAGTACTTC	CASSQDLRLTSGEYEQYF
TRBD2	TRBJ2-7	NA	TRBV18	TGTGCCAGCTCACCGCAAAGGACTAGTGGGGGCTACGAGCAGTACTTC	CASSPQRTSGGYEQYF
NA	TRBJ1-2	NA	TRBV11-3	TGTGCCAGCAGTTCAGGGGACTATGGCTACACCTTC	CASSSGDYGYTF
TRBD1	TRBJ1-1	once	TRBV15	TGTGCCACCAGCAGGCCCGGACAGGGAAGGGACACTGAAGCTTTCTTT	CATSRPGQGRDTEAFF
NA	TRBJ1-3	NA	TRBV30	TGTGCCTGGAATCCTTGGGACGGACGCTCTGGAAACACCATATATTTT	CAWNPWDGRSGNTIYF
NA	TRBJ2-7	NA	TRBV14	TGTGCCAGCAGCCGGGACTTGAACTCCTACGAGCAGTACTTC	CASSRDLNSYEQYF